This T cell receptor beta chain was sequenced for a study of liver allograft versus peripheral blood T cells. Study background: Liver transplant recipients had T cell receptor repertoires compared between transplanted liver and peripheral blood.

General study results and limits: In liver allografts, T cell receptor repertoires reportedly differed from the repertoires found in peripheral blood.

Note on this clonotype: The antigen is not known.

TCRdb re-derived calls from the reads in MiXCR, one entry per CDR3 protein. The sample yields 5,000 or so distinct CDR3 sequences, approximately 14% seen once. This TCR derives from a human patient who had a liver transplant. Some T cells may have come from the graft donor.

The CDR3 protein is CASSLWLAGGTDEQFF. The CDR3 DNA reads TGTGCCAGCAGCTTGTGGCTAGCGGGAGGTACCGATGAGCAGTTCTTC. The chain joins TRBV5-4 to TRBJ2-1, with 11 bases aligning to TRBD2. This CDR3 is 16 amino acids long. Looked up from germline, CDR1 is SGHNT and CDR2 is YYREEE (reference sequence). The J segment lost 8 bases and the V segment lost 1 base, leaving 8 bases of the junction unmatched.